Reported below is one T cell receptor beta chain. Deletions cut 6 bases from V and 0 bases from J, with 24 bases between. The germline CDR1 and CDR2 sequences are MNHEY and SMNVEV (reference sequence). This CDR3 is 18 amino acids long. This sample was included in a study of shared clonotypes between healthy human individuals. TCRdb keeps only in-frame clones here, not all; method: immunoSEQ multiplex PCR. The table has 2.5 million or so clones, roughly 92% seen once; the top ten hold roughly 0.14%. The clonotype comes from a man between 18 and 35 years old in good health. Sequenced input: naive CD4+ T cells sorted from blood. Subset reported: CD45RA+ positively selected. The chain employs TRBV27 and TRBJ2-7; tentatively, D is TRBD1 (5 bases). The CDR3 sequence is CASSPLPPGTGPSYEQYF. In DNA form, the CDR3 reads TGTGCCAGCAGCCCCCTCCCCCCGGGCACAGGACCCTCCTACGAGCAGTACTTC.